The 20 T cell receptor beta chains below come from one sample, sequenced in a study of blood T cell repertoires in COVID-19. The data were produced by immunoSEQ multiplex PCR, yet TCRdb's version contains in-frame clones alone and is incomplete. The table lists 200,000 or so clones, just over 85% of them singletons, with 3% to 4.5% in the top ten. Specimen: PBMCs or T cells enriched from blood (not recorded which). The receptors were gathered from a woman between 40 and 55 years old with acute COVID-19.

The V and J genes are TRBV19 and TRBJ1-2; D might be TRBD1 (6 bases). There are 12 residues in the CDR3. The ends were cut back, 5 bases at V and 6 bases at J, with 10 bases in the middle. Germline V gene lookup returns CDR1 LNHDA and CDR2 SQIVND (reference sequence). The CDR3 bases are TGTGCCAGTAGTCAGGGGTTGGATGGCTACACCTTC. Residues: CASSQGLDGYTF. Full variable domain (remainder filled in from reference TRBV19 and TRBJ1-2): DGGITQSPKYLFRKEGQNVTLSCEQNLNHDAMYWYRQDPGQGLRLIYYSQIVNDFQKGDIAEGYSVSREKKESFPLTVTSAQKNPTAFYLCASSQGLDGYTFGSGTRLTVV.

This chain uses TRBV6-5 with TRBJ1-1; D not certain. The CDR3 runs to 14 residues. The germline gives CDR1 MNHEY, CDR2 SVGAGI. The germline V and J ends were trimmed by 5 bases and 4 bases, with 14 bases remaining between them. The CDR3 sequence is CASSPPRGITEAFF. The CDR3 coding sequence is TGTGCCAGCAGTCCCCCACGCGGGATCACTGAAGCTTTCTTT.

This chain links TRBV7-9 with TRBJ1-2; 8 bases align to TRBD1. Germline V CDR1 and CDR2: SEHNR, FQNEAQ (reference sequence). Trimming removed 4 bases from V and 3 bases from J; junction bases left unmatched: 16. This CDR3 is 18 amino acids long. The CDR3 DNA reads as TGTGCCAGCAGCTCGGAGCGAGAAGGACAGGGCCGATACTATGGCTACACCTTC. Amino acids: CASSSEREGQGRYYGYTF.

This chain joins TRBV25-1 and TRBJ1-2; D unresolved. Trimming took 3 bases from V and 4 from J, leaving 12 bases between them. Germline loops: CDR1 MGHDK, CDR2 SYGVNS. CDR3 size: 14 residues. In DNA, the CDR3 is TGTGCCAGCAGTGAGTACACCGTCCTCTATGGCTACACCTTC. Encoded protein: CASSEYTVLYGYTF.

The rearrangement joins TRBV15 to TRBJ1-1; a weak D match, TRBD1 (6 bases). Germline CDR1 and CDR2: LNHNV and YYDKDF (reference sequence). Trimming took 3 bases from V and 1 from J, leaving 12 bases between them. This CDR3 comprises 15 residues. CDR3 bases: TGTGCCACCAGCAGGATAGGGGGTGCGAACACTGAAGCTTTCTTT. It specifies CATSRIGGANTEAFF.

This clone occurred a few times. The chain joins TRBV2 to TRBJ1-5; no clear D gene. V lost 4 bases and J lost 4, with 11 bases in between. Germline V gene data show CDR1 as SNHLY and CDR2 as FYNNEI. CDR3 length equals 14 residues. The CDR3 DNA is TGTGCCAGCAGTGTCCGACAAGTAAATCAGCCCCAGCATTTT. It encodes CASSVRQVNQPQHF.

The chain is built from TRBV18 and TRBJ1-1; 7 nucleotides line up with TRBD1. CDR1 and CDR2 from the germline V gene are KGHSH and LQKENI. The V segment lost 2 bases and the J segment 1 base; nucleotides outside the gene matches: 4. This CDR3 region has 15 residues. The CDR3 protein is CASSPSQGGNTEAFF. CDR3 sequence (DNA): TGTGCCAGCTCACCAAGCCAGGGGGGGAACACTGAAGCTTTCTTT.

The chain joins TRBV4-3 to TRBJ2-6, with 10 positions matching TRBD2. The CDR3 length is 19 residues. Per germline, CDR1 LGHNA and CDR2 YSLEER. Trimming at V came to 0 bases and at J to 0 bases, leaving 5 bases not matched to a gene. In DNA form, the CDR3 reads TGCGCCAGCAGCCAAGATCTACTAGCGGGGAGCTCTGGGGCCAACGTCCTGACTTTC. Translated, it gives CASSQDLLAGSSGANVLTF.

The chain combines TRBV10-3 with TRBJ2-7, with 13 positions matching TRBD2. Germline CDR1 and CDR2: ENHRY and SYGVKD. The CDR3 runs to 16 residues. V was pared by 0 bases and J by 4 bases, with 3 bases of the junction left unmatched. CDR3 nucleotides: TGTGCCATCAGTGAGTCGCGGACTAGCGGGGGTTACGAGCAGTACTTC. Amino acid sequence: CAISESRTSGGYEQYF.

The rearrangement links TRBV13 to TRBJ1-2, with TRBD1 matching over 7 bases. The germline gives CDR1 PRHDT, CDR2 FYEKMQ (reference sequence). The CDR3 spans 12 residues. The J segment lost 7 bases and the V segment lost 3 bases, leaving 2 bases of the junction unmatched. The chain's CDR3 is CASSFSGGGYTF. The CDR3 DNA follows: TGTGCCAGCAGCTTTTCAGGGGGTGGCTACACCTTC. The full variable domain, with the rest looked up from reference TRBV13 and TRBJ1-2, is AAGVIQSPRHLIKEKRETATLKCYPIPRHDTVYWYQQGPGQDPQFLISFYEKMQSDKGSIPDRFSAQQFSDYHSELNMSSLELGDSALYFCASSFSGGGYTFGSGTRLTVV.

This clone was picked up a small number of times. The chain links TRBV7-9 to TRBJ2-1, with D maybe TRBD2 (5 bases). CDR1 and CDR2 from the germline V gene are SEHNR and FQNEAQ (reference sequence). The CDR3 runs to 16 residues. The germline V and J ends were trimmed by 1 base and 6 bases, with 16 bases remaining between them. The CDR3 loop reads CASSLVHRELGNEQFF. CDR3 bases: TGTGCCAGCAGCTTAGTCCATCGGGAATTGGGCAATGAGCAGTTCTTC.

This chain uses TRBV28 with TRBJ1-2, with TRBD1 matching 9 bases. CDR3 length: 18 residues. Per the germline V gene, CDR1 is MDHEN and CDR2 is SYDVKM. V dropped 2 bases and J dropped 3; count of bases not matched to a gene: 13. The CDR3 DNA reads TGTGCCAGCAGTTTAATCGGGTTATCGGACAGGGGAGACTATGGCTACACCTTC. Encoded protein: CASSLIGLSDRGDYGYTF.

The genes are TRBV7-3 and TRBJ2-1, with TRBD1 matching over 9 bases. The CDR3 covers 15 residues. Germline V gives CDR1 SGHTA, CDR2 FQGTGA. Trimming took 5 bases from V and 4 from J; bases not matched to a gene: 6. CDR3 nucleotide sequence: TGTGCCAGCAGCCGAGACAGGGGGTCGTACAATGAGCAGTTCTTC. This sequence encodes CASSRDRGSYNEQFF. The variable domain in full, with the rest retrieved from reference TRBV7-3 and TRBJ2-1, is GAGVSQTPSNKVTEKGKYVELRCDPISGHTALYWYRQSLGQGPEFLIYFQGTGAADDSGLPNDRFFAVRPEGSVSTLKIQRTERGDSAVYLCASSRDRGSYNEQFFGPGTRLTVL.

CDR3 in amino acids: CASSHEPSGTGGYEQYF. Here the CDR3 DNA reads TGCGCCAGCAGCCACGAACCTTCCGGGACAGGGGGCTACGAGCAGTACTTC. The chain links TRBV4-3 to TRBJ2-7, with 11 bases lining up with TRBD1. CDR1 is LGHNA, CDR2 YSLEER, per germline. V lost 3 bases, J lost 3 bases, and 10 bases stayed unmatched. CDR3 length equals 17 residues.

V usage is TRBV5-1 and J usage is TRBJ1-4; the D gene is possibly TRBD1 (5 bases). The V and J ends lost 0 bases and 3 bases respectively, with 12 bases between them. CDR3 size: 16 residues. Per germline, CDR1 SGHRS and CDR2 YFSETQ. The CDR3 nucleotides read TGCGCCAGCAGCTTGGCCCAGGGTATGGCTAATGAAAAACTGTTTTTT. This translates into CASSLAQGMANEKLFF.

The chain employs TRBV3-1 (or the pseudogene TRBV3-2) and TRBJ2-3; D perhaps matches TRBD2 (6 bases). This CDR3 contains 14 residues. Germline values: CDR1 LGHDT, CDR2 YNNKEL (reference sequence). V was pared by 2 bases and J by 3 bases, with 9 bases between. This CDR3 reads CASSQSGGTDTQYF. Here the CDR3 DNA reads TGTGCCAGCAGCCAATCCGGGGGTACAGATACGCAGTATTTT.

The V call is TRBV7-2, the J call TRBJ1-2; D perhaps matches TRBD1 (5 bases). The V end was cut by 5 bases, the J end by 4 bases, with 14 bases between. Germline CDR1 SGHTA, CDR2 FQGNSA. This CDR3 has 14 amino acids. The CDR3 DNA reads TGTGCCAGCAGCCTAGACAGAATGGGCTATGGCTACACCTTC. This sequence encodes CASSLDRMGYGYTF.

The chain couples TRBV5-5 to TRBJ2-1; D is unresolved. The CDR3 sequence is 13 residues long. Trimming removed 1 base at V and 5 bases at J, with 7 bases between. Germline loops: CDR1 SGHKS, CDR2 YYEKEE (reference sequence). The CDR3, as DNA: TGTGCCAGCAGCTTGTACGGTGACAATGAGCAGTTCTTC. As protein: CASSLYGDNEQFF.

The V call is TRBV19, the J call TRBJ1-2; D not resolved. V dropped 1 base and J dropped 6 bases, with 6 bases sitting between them. CDR3 length: 12 amino acids. From germline, CDR1 is LNHDA and CDR2 SQIVND (reference sequence). As DNA, the CDR3 is TGTGCCAGTAGTATAGTAACAGATGGCTACACCTTC. It encodes CASSIVTDGYTF.

This sequence joins TRBV6-6 and TRBJ2-7; 10 bases match TRBD2. Looked up from germline, CDR1 is MNHNY and CDR2 is SVGAGI (reference sequence). The length of the CDR3 is 15 residues. V gave up 5 bases and J gave up 6 bases; unmatched junction bases: 10. CDR3 sequence (DNA): TGTGCCAGCAGTACACCGGGACTAGCGTCTACCGAGCAGTACTTC. It encodes CASSTPGLASTEQYF.